This TCR beta chain was observed in a study of blood T cell repertoires in COVID-19. Overall study: From T cells, B-cell-depleted T cells, or PBMCs came the material, which was cDNA or gDNA.

Here immunoSEQ multiplex PCR was the method, and the copy in TCRdb shows in-frame clones only, minus some. This sample has 200,000 to 250,000 clones; approximately 80% occur once, and the top ten carry under 10%. The V and J ends lost 8 bases and 8 bases, in that order; junction bases with no gene match: 14. The CDR3 length is 15 residues. In germline, CDR1 is MDHEN, CDR2 SYDVKM. The specimen sequenced was peripheral blood. The V and J genes are TRBV28 and TRBJ1-4; 7 bases are shared with TRBD1. The TCR originated in an elderly woman with COVID-19, enrolled during active disease. In DNA form, the CDR3 reads TGTGCCAGCGGAGTCTTAAGACAGGGTGTCGAAAAACTGTTTTTT. Residues: CASGVLRQGVEKLFF. The complete variable domain, with remaining parts taken from reference TRBV28 and TRBJ1-4, reads DVKVTQSSRYLVKRTGEKVFLECVQDMDHENMFWYRQDPGLGLRLIYFSYDVKMKEKGDIPEGYSVSREKKERFSLILESASTNQTSMYLCASGVLRQGVEKLFFGSGTQLSVL.